The 25 T cell receptor beta chains below were found in one sample sequenced in a study of cytomegalovirus exposure and HLA in healthy donors. PCR amplification relied on 60 Vbeta primers (plus 13 Jbeta primers). TCRdb keeps only in-frame clones here, not all; method: immunoSEQ multiplex PCR. Found here are roughly 97,000 clones, over 75% of them singletons; the top ten hold about 4.9%. The source material was PBMCs. All receptors derive from a man aged 40-49 years in good health and CMV-seropositive.

The rearrangement joins TRBV19 to TRBJ2-3, with TRBD2 identical over 9 bases. The CDR3 totals 15 residues. Germline V gives CDR1 LNHDA, CDR2 SQIVND (reference sequence). V lost 7 bases to trimming and J lost 6 bases; unmatched junction nucleotides: 11. The CDR3 here is CASKSISGSPDTQYF. The DNA of the CDR3 is TGTGCCAGTAAATCTATTAGCGGGAGCCCCGATACGCAGTATTTT.

V gene TRBV6-5 combines with J gene TRBJ1-1; TRBD1 agrees at 12 bases. CDR1 is MNHEY and CDR2 is SVGAGI in the germline V gene. J was trimmed by 8 bases and V by 6 bases; bases with no gene match: 7. CDR3 length equals 14 residues. The CDR3 region is CASRGGTGGGEAFF. The CDR3 nucleotides are TGTGCCAGCAGGGGAGGGACAGGGGGCGGGGAAGCTTTCTTT.

The rearrangement links TRBV11-3 to TRBJ2-2; 8 bases fit TRBD1. The V gene end was trimmed by 7 bases and the J gene end by 5 bases; junction bases not matched to a gene: 9. The CDR3 covers 15 residues. From germline, CDR1 is SGHNT and CDR2 YENEEA. CDR3 DNA sequence: TGTGCCAGCACCTTCGCAGGGGGCGTAACCGGGGAGCTGTTTTTT. Translating it yields CASTFAGGVTGELFF.

The chain has TRBV28 and TRBJ1-2; a possible D gene is TRBD1 (5 bases). This CDR3 spans 15 amino acids. Germline V gene sequence: CDR1 MDHEN, CDR2 SYDVKM. Trimming cost V 2 bases and J 2 bases, with 12 bases left between them. The CDR3 DNA reads as TGTGCCAGCAGTTTACTCCAGGGCTCGAACTATGGCTACACCTTC. It translates to CASSLLQGSNYGYTF.

The chain uses TRBV18 and TRBJ1-6; 8 bases match TRBD1. The ends lost 5 bases at V and 7 bases at J; junction bases unmatched: 4. This CDR3 spans 14 amino acids. Germline V gene data show CDR1 as KGHSH and CDR2 as LQKENI. The CDR3 reads CASSGGQGNSPLHF. DNA of the CDR3: TGTGCCAGCTCAGGAGGACAGGGAAATTCACCCCTCCACTTT.

The chain recombines TRBV23-1 with TRBJ1-2; TRBD1 matches at 9 bases. TRBV23-1 is placed among ORFs of uncertain function. The V gene end was trimmed by 0 bases and the J gene end by 1 base; junction bases not matched to a gene: 9. This CDR3 has 18 amino acids. CDR3: CASSQSPGQGPYNYGYTF. The DNA for the CDR3 is TGCGCCAGCAGTCAATCTCCGGGACAGGGACCCTATAACTATGGCTACACCTTC.

V usage is TRBV7-8 and J usage is TRBJ2-1, with 10 bases lining up with TRBD2. Germline V lookup: CDR1 SGHVS, CDR2 FQNEAQ. The CDR3 spans 16 residues. J lost 4 bases, V lost 4 bases, and 7 bases had no gene match. CDR3 sequence reads: CASSSGTSEDYNEQFF. The CDR3 DNA follows: TGTGCCAGCAGCTCCGGGACTAGCGAAGATTACAATGAGCAGTTCTTC.

The CDR3 nucleotides read TGTGCCAGCAGCTTACGACAATCCGGCCCTGAAGCTTTCTTT. This codes for CASSLRQSGPEAFF. This chain connects TRBV7-3 to TRBJ1-1; D gene uncertain. There are 14 residues in the CDR3. The V gene's germline CDR1 is SGHTA and CDR2 FQGTGA. V was cut by 2 bases and J by 6 bases, with 13 bases left in between.

The chain uses TRBV19 and TRBJ1-3; possibly TRBD1 for D (5 bases). The CDR3 has 13 amino acids. In germline, CDR1 is LNHDA, CDR2 SQIVND (reference sequence). Trimming removed 5 bases at V and 16 bases at J, with 21 bases between. This CDR3 is CASSSSRQSTPYF. CDR3 bases: TGTGCCAGTAGTTCCTCCAGACAGTCTACTCCTTATTTT.

The chain uses TRBV19 and TRBJ2-3; TRBD1 aligns across 7 bases. The length of the CDR3 is 15 residues. J lost 2 bases, V lost 1 base, and 3 bases had no gene match. CDR1 is LNHDA, CDR2 SQIVND, per germline (reference sequence). The CDR3 coding sequence is TGTGCCAGTAGTATAGGGGACAGAGACACAGATACGCAGTATTTT. It yields the protein CASSIGDRDTDTQYF.

The table lists this clone with a few counts. CDR3 nucleotides: TGCAGCGTTGACGGGGACAGGGGGCGTTCATCCACTAACTATGGCTACACCTTC. It translates to CSVDGDRGRSSTNYGYTF. The chain combines TRBV29-1 with TRBJ1-2, with TRBD1 matching over 12 bases. V shed 3 bases, J shed 0 bases, and the junction held 11 bases outside the gene matches. Germline V gives CDR1 SQVTM, CDR2 ANQGSEA. The CDR3 is made up of 18 amino acids.

The chain links TRBV7-8 to TRBJ2-1; 7 bases fit TRBD1. Germline V lookup: CDR1 SGHVS, CDR2 FQNEAQ. This CDR3 comprises 15 residues. Trimming cost V 5 bases and J 4 bases; bases outside gene matches: 8. For the CDR3, the DNA is TGTGCCAGCAGCGCGACGCGGACAGGATACAATGAGCAGTTCTTC. It is translated as CASSATRTGYNEQFF. The complete variable domain, with remaining parts taken from reference TRBV7-8 and TRBJ2-1, reads GAGVSQSPRYKVAKRGQDVALRCDPISGHVSLFWYQQALGQGPEFLTYFQNEAQLDKSGLPSDRFFAERPEGSVSTLKIQRTQQEDSAVYLCASSATRTGYNEQFFGPGTRLTVL.

The chain employs TRBV19 and TRBJ2-7; possible D gene TRBD1, 6 bases. V was pared by 5 bases and J by 3 bases, with 14 bases between. The CDR3 sequence is 14 residues long. The germline gives CDR1 LNHDA, CDR2 SQIVND (reference sequence). The CDR3 DNA sequence: TGTGCCAGTAGTCCGGGGACACAGTTCTACGAGCAGTACTTC. Protein product: CASSPGTQFYEQYF.

The chain recombines TRBV19 with TRBJ1-1; D may be TRBD1 (5 bases). With 7 bases removed from V and 0 bases from J, the gap between germline ends came to 12 bases. Germline values: CDR1 LNHDA, CDR2 SQIVND (reference sequence). The CDR3 covers 14 residues. The CDR3 DNA sequence: TGTGCCAGTATGGCGGGACGGCTGAACACTGAAGCTTTCTTT. The encoded protein is CASMAGRLNTEAFF.

The chain carries TRBV7-9 and TRBJ2-3; 14 bases agree with TRBD2. CDR1 and CDR2 from the germline V gene are SEHNR and FQNEAQ (reference sequence). This CDR3 spans 17 amino acids. V lost 3 bases, J lost 2 bases, and 4 bases stayed unmatched. This CDR3 is CASSFRLAGGDTDTQYF. Written as DNA, the CDR3 is TGTGCCAGCAGCTTCCGACTAGCGGGGGGGGACACAGATACGCAGTATTTT. Drawing the rest from reference TRBV7-9 and TRBJ2-3, the complete variable domain is DTGVSQNPRHKITKRGQNVTFRCDPISEHNRLYWYRQTLGQGPEFLTYFQNEAQLEKSRLLSDRFSAERPKGSFSTLEIQRTEQGDSAMYLCASSFRLAGGDTDTQYFGPGTRLTVL.

The CDR3 nucleotides are TGTGCCTGGACCTTGGGGACAGGGGAAGCTTTCTTT. Encoded protein: CAWTLGTGEAFF. The genes are TRBV30 and TRBJ1-1; TRBD1 agrees at 9 bases. The length of the CDR3 is 12 residues. Germline-derived CDR1 and CDR2 are GTSNPN and SVGIG (reference sequence). Trimming took 4 bases from V and 8 from J; bases not matched to a gene: 5.

This clone was found once. The rearrangement uses TRBV5-1 and TRBJ2-5; 9 positions match TRBD2. The CDR3 length is 15 residues. Germline V gene sequence: CDR1 SGHRS, CDR2 YFSETQ. V gave up 2 bases and J gave up 5 bases; unmatched junction bases: 7. The CDR3 region is CASSFSGSKEETQYF. DNA of the CDR3: TGCGCCAGCAGCTTTAGCGGGAGCAAGGAGGAGACCCAGTACTTC.

The V gene is TRBV10-3, the J gene TRBJ1-2; D is unresolved. The CDR3 totals 13 residues. Germline loops: CDR1 ENHRY, CDR2 SYGVKD. V was pared by 7 bases and J by 3 bases, with 12 bases between. The CDR3, as DNA: TGTGCCATCAATCGGGGAGAGGACTATGGCTACACCTTC. This translates into CAINRGEDYGYTF.

The CDR3 DNA reads TGTGCCAGCAGTGAAGGCCCAGGCACTGAAGCTTTCTTT. Protein sequence: CASSEGPGTEAFF. The chain uses TRBV2 and TRBJ1-1; D gene unclear. CDR1 and CDR2 from the germline V gene are SNHLY and FYNNEI. The CDR3 runs 13 residues. Trimming removed 1 base at V and 4 bases at J, with 7 bases between. The full variable domain, rest sourced from reference TRBV2 and TRBJ1-1, is EPEVTQTPSHQVTQMGQEVILRCVPISNHLYFYWYRQILGQKVEFLVSFYNNEISEKSEIFDDQFSVERPDGSNFTLKIRSTKLEDSAMYFCASSEGPGTEAFFGQGTRLTVV.

The CDR3 protein is CASSPPGTGVYEQYF. The CDR3, as DNA: TGTGCCAGCTCACCACCAGGGACAGGGGTCTACGAGCAGTACTTC. J is TRBJ2-7 and V is TRBV18; 10 bases map to TRBD1. The trim removed 0 bases at V and 3 bases at J, leaving 2 bases unmatched. This CDR3 comprises 15 residues. Looked up from germline, CDR1 is KGHSH and CDR2 is LQKENI.

The chain recombines TRBV30 with TRBJ2-4; the D is unclear. CDR1 and CDR2 from the germline V gene are GTSNPN and SVGIG (reference sequence). V was clipped by 1 base and J by 8 bases, with 15 bases between them. The CDR3 extends over 14 amino acids. The CDR3: CAWSGHPNGDIQYF. CDR3 in DNA: TGTGCCTGGAGTGGGCACCCGAATGGAGACATTCAGTACTTC.

The count of this clone is one. The chain has TRBV29-1 and TRBJ2-5; 7 nucleotides match TRBD1. V was clipped by 7 bases and J by 2 bases; unmatched bases: 4. CDR1 is SQVTM and CDR2 is ANQGSEA in the germline V gene. CDR3 length equals 12 residues. For the CDR3, the DNA is TGCAGCGGGGGACAGACGCAAGAGACCCAGTACTTC. It yields the protein CSGGQTQETQYF.

The chain is built from TRBV5-1 and TRBJ2-2; the match to TRBD2 covers 9 bases. The CDR3 runs to 17 residues. CDR1 SGHRS and CDR2 YFSETQ come from the germline V gene. V shed 1 base, J shed 4 bases, and the junction held 8 bases outside the gene matches. CDR3 DNA: TGCGCCAGCAGCTTGTGGTCCGGGACTAGCCTCACCGGGGAGCTGTTTTTT. Translation: CASSLWSGTSLTGELFF.

The J gene is TRBJ2-3, the V gene TRBV13, with D possibly being TRBD2 (6 bases). V was shortened by 5 bases and J by 0 bases, with 18 bases between the two germline ends. The CDR3 extends over 17 amino acids. Germline CDR1 reads PRHDT; CDR2 reads FYEKMQ (reference sequence). The DNA of the CDR3 is TGTGCCAGCAGCGATGCGGGGCGCTTAGTTAGCACAGATACGCAGTATTTT. This codes for CASSDAGRLVSTDTQYF. The full variable domain, with the rest looked up from reference TRBV13 and TRBJ2-3, is AAGVIQSPRHLIKEKRETATLKCYPIPRHDTVYWYQQGPGQDPQFLISFYEKMQSDKGSIPDRFSAQQFSDYHSELNMSSLELGDSALYFCASSDAGRLVSTDTQYFGPGTRLTVL.

The genes are TRBV5-1 and TRBJ1-1; TRBD1 aligns across 7 bases. CDR1 and CDR2 from the germline V gene are SGHRS and YFSETQ. The trim removed 0 bases at V and 11 bases at J, leaving 7 bases unmatched. The CDR3 has 13 amino acids. The CDR3 reads CASSLEVGTVAFF. The CDR3, as DNA: TGCGCCAGCAGCTTGGAGGTCGGGACAGTGGCTTTCTTT.